The clone carrying this T cell receptor (beta chain) came up a few times. This sample is part of a study of blood T cell repertoires in COVID-19. Overall study context: Sites across the United States, Italy and Spain contributed samples from acute and convalescent COVID-19.

The CDR3 length is 13 residues. Trimming stripped 4 bases from V and 4 bases from J, with 11 bases between. Germline V CDR1 and CDR2: MNHEY, SVGAGI. TCRdb's table, derived via immunoSEQ multiplex PCR, lists solely in-frame clones and lacks some. The sample lists roughly 220,000 clones; less than 90% were seen once. The J gene is TRBJ2-7, the V gene TRBV6-5, with no clear D. Sequenced sample: peripheral blood. The TCR sequence derives from a young man with active or convalescent COVID-19. This chain's CDR3 is CASSSSATYEQYF. DNA for the CDR3: TGTGCCAGCAGTTCATCGGCGACATACGAGCAGTACTTC.